The sequence of this T cell receptor (beta chain) was determined in a study of CD8 T cells in Susac syndrome. Trimming removed 6 bases from V and 0 bases from J; junction bases left unmatched: 3. This CDR3 is built from 14 residues. With random hexamers, roughly 0.5 to 1 ug RNA was reverse transcribed. A multiplex approach, immunoSEQ multiplex PCR, amplified TCR beta CDR3 across 54 Vbeta and 13 Jbeta. Via MiXCR, TCRdb re-called the immunoSEQ multiplex PCR reads, giving one row per CDR3 protein. The data contain approximately 190,000 distinct CDR3 sequences, approximately 95% of them singletons. This clonotype was sampled from a human donor with Susac syndrome. The rearrangement links TRBV12-3 or TRBV12-4 to TRBJ2-3; 7 bases map to TRBD1. Sequencing input: CD8+ T cells from PBMCs. The chain's CDR3 is CASSRDSSTDTQYF. The CDR3 DNA reads as TGTGCCAGCAGCCGGGACAGCAGCACAGATACGCAGTATTTT.